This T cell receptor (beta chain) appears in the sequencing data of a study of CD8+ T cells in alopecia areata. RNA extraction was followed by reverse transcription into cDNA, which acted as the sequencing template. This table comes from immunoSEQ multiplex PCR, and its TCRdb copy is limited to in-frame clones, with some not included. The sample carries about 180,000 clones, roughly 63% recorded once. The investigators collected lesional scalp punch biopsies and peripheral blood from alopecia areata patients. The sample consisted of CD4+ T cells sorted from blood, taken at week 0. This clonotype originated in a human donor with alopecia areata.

CDR3 in DNA: TGCGCCAGCAGCTCCGGGACACTTAACACCGGGGAGCTGTTTTTT. Its protein product is CASSSGTLNTGELFF. The chain links TRBV5-1 to TRBJ2-2, with D perhaps matching TRBD1 (6 bases). V lost 3 bases and J lost 2, with 11 bases in between. Germline loops: CDR1 SGHRS, CDR2 YFSETQ. The CDR3 is made up of 15 amino acids. Full variable domain (outside the CDR3, taken from reference TRBV5-1 and TRBJ2-2): KAGVTQTPRYLIKTRGQQVTLSCSPISGHRSVSWYQQTPGQGLQFLFEYFSETQRNKGNFPGRFSGRQFSNSRSEMNVSTLELGDSALYLCASSSGTLNTGELFFGEGSRLTVL.